This TCR beta chain was identified during a study of beta chain features in type 1 diabetes. The CDR3 is made up of 12 amino acids. Germline CDR1 reads MNHNS; CDR2 reads SASEGT. Trimming stripped 5 bases from V and 3 bases from J, with 4 bases between. What was sequenced were expressed TCRB transcripts, since all of the isolated RNA had been reverse transcribed. Here immunoSEQ multiplex PCR was the method, and the copy in TCRdb shows in-frame clones only, minus some. Of 810,000 or so clones listed, 17% are singletons. Material: naive CD4+ T cells from blood. The sequence was obtained from a woman between 18 and 30 years old in good health. The rearrangement uses TRBV6-1 and TRBJ2-2; D unresolved. The CDR3 reads CASSLDTGELFF. In DNA form, the CDR3 reads TGTGCCAGCAGTTTAGACACCGGGGAGCTGTTTTTT.